These 28 T cell receptor beta chains came from one sample sequenced in a study of blood T cell repertoires in COVID-19. Some clones are missing from TCRdb's copy, which holds only in-frame ones; the method was immunoSEQ multiplex PCR. The sample includes about 140,000 clones, about three quarters of them seen just once. The sample consisted of peripheral blood. The receptors derive from a woman aged 80 or over with active or convalescent COVID-19.

V and J are TRBV6-5 and TRBJ2-7; D gene unclear. V was trimmed by 4 bases and J by 3 bases, leaving 4 bases between them. Germline CDR1 is MNHEY and CDR2 is SVGAGI. CDR3 length: 11 residues. In nucleotides, the CDR3 is TGTGCCAGCAGTTCGTTCTACGAGCAGTACTTC. This sequence encodes CASSSFYEQYF.

V is TRBV11-2 and J is TRBJ1-6; no reliable D call. The germline gives CDR1 SGHAT, CDR2 FQNNGV. There are 11 residues in the CDR3. Trimming stripped 7 bases from V and 14 bases from J, with 12 bases between. CDR3 DNA sequence: TGTGCCAGCACCAGCGGGAAAACCCTCCACTTT. This gives the protein CASTSGKTLHF.

The gene calls are TRBV6-5 and TRBJ1-2; 7 positions agree with TRBD1. With 6 bases clipped from V and 0 bases from J, the junction kept 4 bases outside the gene matches. The CDR3 covers 14 residues. Germline CDR1 reads MNHEY; CDR2 reads SVGAGI. This CDR3 is CASSRDSANYGYTF. The DNA for the CDR3 is TGTGCCAGCAGCAGGGACAGCGCTAACTATGGCTACACCTTC.

This clone has only one observation. The rearrangement links TRBV21-1 to TRBJ1-6. TRBV21-1 is tagged as a pseudogene. This CDR3 comprises 18 residues. The CDR3 loop is CASSKNGGGNSYNSPLHF. The CDR3 region has the DNA TGTGCCAGCAGCAAAAATGGGGGGGGGAACTCCTATAATTCACCCCTCCACTTT.

The chain links TRBV5-5 to TRBJ1-5; D gene ambiguous. This CDR3 is 14 amino acids long. Trimming pared 4 bases from V and 0 bases from J, leaving 8 bases between. Germline V gene data show CDR1 as SGHKS and CDR2 as YYEKEE (reference sequence). CDR3 protein: CASSLFYSNQPQHF. The CDR3 region has the DNA TGTGCCAGCAGCCTTTTTTATAGCAATCAGCCCCAGCATTTT.

This clone has only a few counts. The gene calls are TRBV7-6 and TRBJ2-5, with 10 bases that match TRBD2. The CDR3 totals 15 residues. V shed 6 bases and J 2 bases; nucleotides not matched to a gene: 6. CDR1 and CDR2 from the germline V gene are SGHVS and FNYEAQ. The CDR3 nucleotides read TGTGCCAGCAGACCGAAGCGGGGGGGACAAGAGACCCAGTACTTC. Amino acids: CASRPKRGGQETQYF.

This clone was counted only a few times. The CDR3 here is CASSIGSQPQHF. The CDR3 region has the DNA TGTGCCAGTAGTATCGGGAGTCAGCCCCAGCATTTT. The chain has TRBV19 and TRBJ1-5; D gene ambiguous. The V gene lost 3 bases and the J gene lost 6 bases, with 6 bases spanning the gap. Germline assignment: CDR1 LNHDA and CDR2 SQIVND (reference sequence). The CDR3 runs 12 residues.

The chain carries TRBV11-2 and TRBJ2-3; 9 bases are a match to TRBD2. CDR1 is SGHAT and CDR2 is FQNNGV in the germline V gene. The CDR3 is made up of 17 amino acids. With V trimmed by 5 bases and J by 0 bases, 9 bases remained unmatched. CDR3 bases: TGTGCCAGCAGCCCCAATAGCGGGGGTCTGAGCACAGATACGCAGTATTTT. This translates into CASSPNSGGLSTDTQYF.

The chain combines TRBV5-1 with TRBJ2-2, with 7 bases fitting TRBD1. V was clipped by 3 bases and J by 1 base; unmatched bases: 6. Per the germline V gene, CDR1 is SGHRS and CDR2 is YFSETQ. The CDR3 is made up of 16 amino acids. CDR3 loop: CASSYYDRVNTGELFF. The CDR3 bases are TGCGCCAGCAGCTATTACGACAGGGTGAACACCGGGGAGCTGTTTTTT.

This clone was observed many times. V and J are TRBV5-6 and TRBJ2-7, with D possibly matching TRBD2 (6 bases). From germline, CDR1 is SGHDT and CDR2 YYEEEE. Trimming took 4 bases from V and 3 from J, leaving 20 bases between them. This CDR3 comprises 16 residues. The CDR3, as DNA: TGTGCCAGCAGCAGGGACGGGGGTTTACGCATCTACGAGCAGTACTTC. Its protein product is CASSRDGGLRIYEQYF. Full variable domain (missing parts from reference TRBV5-6 and TRBJ2-7): DAGVTQSPTHLIKTRGQQVTLRCSPKSGHDTVSWYQQALGQGPQFIFQYYEEEERQRGNFPDRFSGHQFPNYSSELNVNALLLGDSALYLCASSRDGGLRIYEQYFGPGTRLTVT.

About this clone: Other DNA sequences in this specimen translate into the identical CDR3. V usage is TRBV6-5 and J usage is TRBJ1-5, with a possible D match to TRBD1 (5 bases). Looked up from germline, CDR1 is MNHEY and CDR2 is SVGAGI. The V end was cut by 5 bases, the J end by 2 bases, with 10 bases between. This CDR3 region has 14 residues. The CDR3 is CASSRQGGNQPQHF. In DNA form, the CDR3 reads TGTGCCAGCAGTCGGCAGGGTGGCAATCAGCCCCAGCATTTT.

The chain joins TRBV6-5 to TRBJ1-2, with D perhaps TRBD1 (5 bases). Trimming stripped 4 bases from V and 7 bases from J, with 19 bases between. The germline gives CDR1 MNHEY, CDR2 SVGAGI. The CDR3 totals 15 residues. CDR3 nucleotide sequence: TGTGCCAGCAGTTGGGGTGGGGTAGGGGCGGTTGGCTACACCTTC. Amino acid sequence: CASSWGGVGAVGYTF.

This clone was counted only a few times. The V and J genes are TRBV4-1 and TRBJ1-1; 9 nucleotides line up with TRBD1. Germline values: CDR1 MGHRA, CDR2 YSYEKL. The CDR3 is made up of 15 amino acids. Trimming at V came to 3 bases and at J to 5 bases, leaving 7 bases not matched to a gene. The CDR3 bases are TGCGCCAGCAGCCAGTTGACAGGGGGGTATACTGAAGCTTTCTTT. This sequence encodes CASSQLTGGYTEAFF.

DNA of the CDR3: TGTGCCAGCTCACCTAGGAGGGGAAGAGAGGAGACCCAGTACTTC. This sequence encodes CASSPRRGREETQYF. V is TRBV18 and J is TRBJ2-5; a weak D match, TRBD2 (6 bases). Deletions cut 3 bases from V and 5 bases from J, with 16 bases between. The CDR3 covers 15 residues. Germline V CDR1 and CDR2: KGHSH, LQKENI. Combining the CDR3 with reference TRBV18 and TRBJ2-5 gives the whole variable domain NAGVMQNPRHLVRRRGQEARLRCSPMKGHSHVYWYRQLPEEGLKFMVYLQKENIIDESGMPKERFSAEFPKEGPSILRIQQVVRGDSAAYFCASSPRRGREETQYFGPGTRLLVL.

J is TRBJ2-3 and V is TRBV5-4; perhaps TRBD1 as D (5 bases). V gave up 0 bases and J gave up 0 bases, with 8 bases separating them. CDR1 is SGHNT, CDR2 YYREEE, per germline (reference sequence). This CDR3 has 15 residues. The CDR3 DNA reads TGTGCCAGCAGCTTGGGGGCAGGGAGCACAGATACGCAGTATTTT. Translation gives CASSLGAGSTDTQYF.

The rearrangement uses TRBV9 and TRBJ2-4, with TRBD2 matching over 8 bases. The CDR3 has 17 amino acids. After removal of 4 bases from V and 0 bases from J, the junction contained 9 bases not matched to a gene. From germline, CDR1 is SGDLS and CDR2 YYNGEE. CDR3 region: CASSSTSGGLAKNIQYF. DNA of the CDR3: TGTGCCAGCAGCTCTACCAGCGGGGGCCTAGCCAAAAACATTCAGTACTTC.

This sequence joins TRBV5-1 and TRBJ1-4; TRBD1 matches at 7 bases. CDR3 size: 14 residues. V gave up 4 bases and J gave up 4 bases; unmatched junction bases: 4. Germline V gives CDR1 SGHRS, CDR2 YFSETQ. CDR3 sequence reads: CASSAGQYNEKLFF. CDR3 nucleotides: TGCGCCAGCAGCGCGGGACAGTATAATGAAAAACTGTTTTTT.

Worth noting for this clone: Distinct nucleotide sequences in the sample also encode this CDR3. V usage is TRBV28 and J usage is TRBJ1-6, with TRBD1 matching over 7 bases. V shed 3 bases, J shed 9 bases, and the junction held 5 bases outside the gene matches. Looked up from germline, CDR1 is MDHEN and CDR2 is SYDVKM. CDR3 length: 14 amino acids. CDR3 coding DNA: TGTGCCAGCAGTTTTGGCCAGGGGGGTTCACCCCTCCACTTT. Translation gives CASSFGQGGSPLHF.

V and J are TRBV7-2 and TRBJ1-4; the D gene is possibly TRBD1 (6 bases). Between the trimmed V and J ends, which lost 5 bases and 2 bases, there was a span of 12 bases. The CDR3 has 15 amino acids. Germline loops: CDR1 SGHTA, CDR2 FQGNSA. CDR3 nucleotides: TGTGCCAGCAGCCTTCCACAGGGTACTAATGAAAAACTGTTTTTT. Its translation is CASSLPQGTNEKLFF. The variable domain in full, with the rest retrieved from reference TRBV7-2 and TRBJ1-4, is GAGVSQSPSNKVTEKGKDVELRCDPISGHTALYWYRQSLGQGLEFLIYFQGNSAPDKSGLPSDRFSAERTGGSVSTLTIQRTQQEDSAVYLCASSLPQGTNEKLFFGSGTQLSVL.

This clone has only one observation. The chain joins TRBV27 to TRBJ2-1; D is ambiguous. V was trimmed by 8 bases and J by 1 base, leaving 15 bases between them. The CDR3 has 15 amino acids. The germline gives CDR1 MNHEY, CDR2 SMNVEV (reference sequence). CDR3 protein: CASDRFFRSYNEQFF. Here the CDR3 DNA reads TGTGCCAGCGACCGCTTTTTCAGGTCCTACAATGAGCAGTTCTTC.

CDR3 sequence: CASSQGTGVSGTEAFF. CDR3 sequence (DNA): TGTGCCAGCAGCCAGGGGACAGGGGTTTCAGGCACTGAAGCTTTCTTT. This sequence joins TRBV21-1 and TRBJ1-1; the table assigns TRBD1, which was not confirmed against the DNA. TRBV21-1 is classified as a pseudogene. This CDR3 region has 16 residues.

This clone has just a few counts. This chain uses TRBV19 with TRBJ2-6; 8 positions agree with TRBD1. CDR1 and CDR2 (germline): LNHDA, SQIVND (reference sequence). The CDR3 sequence is 18 residues long. Trimming took 3 bases from V and 1 from J; bases not matched to a gene: 8. The CDR3 here is CASSITQGQESGANVLTF. The CDR3 DNA follows: TGTGCCAGTAGTATTACGCAGGGACAGGAATCTGGGGCCAACGTCCTGACTTTC.

V and J are TRBV18 and TRBJ1-1, with TRBD1 matching over 7 bases. The germline V gene encodes CDR1 KGHSH and CDR2 LQKENI. V gave up 1 base and J gave up 0 bases; unmatched junction bases: 2. The CDR3 has 15 amino acids. The CDR3 DNA is TGTGCCAGCTCACCACTCGACAGGGTGAACACTGAAGCTTTCTTT. It translates to CASSPLDRVNTEAFF.

This sequence joins TRBV9 and TRBJ2-6, with D unclear. V was cut by 3 bases and J by 0 bases, with 13 bases left in between. The CDR3 consists of 17 residues. CDR1 and CDR2 (germline): SGDLS, YYNGEE. The CDR3 sequence: CASSALHRDSGANVLTF. Written as DNA, the CDR3 is TGTGCCAGCAGCGCACTTCACAGAGACTCTGGGGCCAACGTCCTGACTTTC.

The chain has TRBV10-3 and TRBJ1-1, with 7 bases fitting TRBD1. Germline trimming cut 11 bases from V and 6 bases from J; bases unmatched to any gene: 6. Germline V gene sequence: CDR1 ENHRY, CDR2 SYGVKD. The CDR3 has 11 residues. The CDR3 protein is CASRQGSEAFF. DNA for the CDR3: TGTGCCTCCAGACAGGGCTCTGAAGCTTTCTTT.

V usage is TRBV2 and J usage is TRBJ1-6, with 7 bases fitting TRBD1. The CDR3 contains 13 residues. In germline, CDR1 is SNHLY, CDR2 FYNNEI. V trimming: 6 bases; J trimming: 7 bases; junction bases outside the gene matches: 3. CDR3: CASRGQQNSPLHF. The CDR3 DNA is TGTGCCAGCAGGGGACAGCAAAATTCACCCCTCCACTTT.

The sample holds a few counts of this clone. The V call is TRBV12-3 or TRBV12-4, the J call TRBJ1-5; tentative D call: TRBD1 (6 bases). The V end lost 6 bases, the J end lost 4 bases, and 10 bases lay between the germline ends. The CDR3 sequence is 13 residues long. The CDR3 loop is CASSYGQNQPQHF. The CDR3, as DNA: TGTGCCAGCAGCTATGGACAGAATCAGCCCCAGCATTTT.

The chain is built from TRBV20-1 and TRBJ1-5, with a possible D match to TRBD1 (6 bases). CDR1 and CDR2 (germline): DFQATT, SNEGSKA (reference sequence). The CDR3 runs 14 residues. Deletions cut 3 bases from V and 4 bases from J, with 13 bases between. CDR3 sequence (DNA): TGCAGTGCTAGTGAGGGGGGGCAAAATCAGCCCCAGCATTTT. This translates into CSASEGGQNQPQHF.